A single sample is the source of the 7 T cell receptor beta chains below, sequenced in a study of tumor-infiltrating lymphocytes in primary liver carcinoma. Blood RNA was derived from unsorted whole blood, and germline DNA was extracted too. A primer matching the constant region was used to make TCR beta cDNA from around 550 ng of total RNA. A slightly modified ARM-PCR protocol with three nested multiplex PCR rounds produced these TCR beta libraries. With TRBV1-TRBV30 forward primers and a C-beta reverse primer, the first two PCR rounds were run for approximately 9 cycles each. Each CDR3 protein is one row after TCRdb ran MiXCR on the multiplex PCR reads. This sample has 300,000 to 350,000 distinct CDR3 sequences; about 61% occur once, and the top ten carry about 6.3%. What was sequenced was peripheral blood. Every receptor here comes from a man aged 40-49 years with primary liver carcinoma and hepatitis B virus infection.

The chain carries TRBV7-9 and TRBJ1-2; possibly TRBD1 for D (5 bases). V lost 1 base, J lost 9 bases, and 15 bases lay in between. The germline CDR1 and CDR2 sequences are SEHNR and FQNEAQ (reference sequence). This CDR3 contains 14 residues. CDR3 in DNA: TGTGCCAGCAGCTTAGGGACAAGAGGGGTCCGCTACACCTTC. Amino acid sequence: CASSLGTRGVRYTF.

Note on this clonotype: A clone one base away is much larger, so this may be a read error. The chain couples TRBV10-3 to TRBJ2-3; possibly TRBD2 for D (5 bases). Germline lookup yields CDR1 ENHRY and CDR2 SYGVKD. CDR3 length: 16 amino acids. V shed 0 bases and J shed 3 bases, with 13 bases lying between them. The CDR3 DNA follows: TGTGCCATCAGTGAGTCGGCTAGCAGGATAACAGATACGCAGTATTTT. It is translated as CAISESASRITDTQYF.

The J gene is TRBJ1-1, the V gene TRBV29-1; weak D call: TRBD1 (6 bases). Germline-derived CDR1 and CDR2 are SQVTM and ANQGSEA. The CDR3 length is 13 residues. The V and J ends lost 4 bases and 1 base respectively, with 10 bases between them. CDR3 coding DNA: TGCAGCGTTGCGACAGGACCGAACACTGAAGCTTTCTTT. Its translation is CSVATGPNTEAFF.

As regards this clonotype: Germline is not matched at one junction end, which may reflect a read error. The chain couples TRBV11-2 to TRBJ2-4; D remains unclear. The CDR3 is 14 residues long. Germline CDR1 SGHAT, CDR2 FQNNGV. For the CDR3, the DNA is TGTGCCAGCAGCTTAGAAGGCTACAAAAACATTCATTACTTC. Amino acid sequence: CASSLEGYKNIHYF.

V gene TRBV28 combines with J gene TRBJ2-5, with D possibly matching TRBD1 (5 bases). The V end lost 4 bases, the J end lost 4 bases, and 19 bases lay between the germline ends. Germline V gene data show CDR1 as MDHEN and CDR2 as SYDVKM. This CDR3 spans 16 amino acids. As DNA, the CDR3 is TGTGCCAGCAGTTCCGGAGTTTGGTCTCAGGGAGAGACCCAGTACTTC. Translation: CASSSGVWSQGETQYF.

The chain combines TRBV6-5 with TRBJ2-3; a weak D match, TRBD2 (6 bases). This CDR3 region has 15 residues. Trimming cost V 10 bases and J 2 bases, with 19 bases left between them. Per the germline V gene, CDR1 is MNHEY and CDR2 is SVGAGI. CDR3 DNA sequence: TGTGCCACGAAAAACAGCGGGTCTGTCACAGATACGCAGTATTTT. Translation gives CATKNSGSVTDTQYF.

This rearrangement joins TRBV5-1 to TRBJ1-6, with a possible D match to TRBD1 (6 bases). The germline V gene has CDR1 SGHRS and CDR2 YFSETQ. The CDR3 contains 14 residues. The CDR3: CAGSLGHQGNSLHF. DNA of the CDR3: TGCGCTGGCAGCTTGGGCCATCAGGGGAATTCCCTCCACTTT. Supplemented by reference TRBV5-1 and TRBJ1-6, the full variable domain reads KAGVTQTPRYLIKTRGQQVTLSCSPISGHRSVSWYQQTPGQGLQFLFEYFSETQRNKGNFPGRFSGRQFSNSRSEMNVSTLELGDSALYLCAGSLGHQGNSLHFGNGTRLTVT.